The source of this TCR beta chain is a study of blood T cell repertoires in COVID-19. For the study at large: The cDNA or gDNA used as material had been derived from T cells, B-cell-depleted T cells, or PBMCs.

Germline loops: CDR1 MGHRA, CDR2 YSYEKL. The CDR3 contains 16 residues. Trimming removed 0 bases at V and 9 bases at J, with 15 bases between. Profiled with immunoSEQ multiplex PCR; TCRdb holds only in-frame clones, not every one. Of 84,000 or so clones in the sample, about 83% are singletons; the top ten hold 25% to 35%. This receptor was taken from a woman over 75 with acute or convalescent COVID-19. Specimen: peripheral blood. The V and J genes are TRBV4-1 and TRBJ1-6; no firm D call. The DNA for the CDR3 is TGCGCCAGCAGCCAAGAAAGCCAATTAATAGCTTCACCCCTCCACTTT. Its protein product is CASSQESQLIASPLHF.